Following are 5 T cell receptor beta chains from one sample sequenced in a study of cytomegalovirus exposure and HLA in healthy donors. The PCR made use of 60 Vbeta and 13 Jbeta primers. Here immunoSEQ multiplex PCR was the method, and the copy in TCRdb shows in-frame clones only, minus some. This sample has 150,000 to 200,000 clones; 70% to 80% occur once, and the top ten carry approximately 2.1%. The sample was PBMCs. The receptors were sampled from a woman aged 45-65 years in good health and CMV-seronegative.

This chain connects TRBV2 to TRBJ1-1; a weak D match, TRBD1 (6 bases). CDR3 length equals 13 residues. Germline V gene sequence: CDR1 SNHLY, CDR2 FYNNEI. V lost 10 bases, J lost 5 bases, and 17 bases lay in between. Here the CDR3 reads CATTTGSATEAFF. The CDR3 DNA reads TGTGCCACGACTACAGGGTCGGCGACTGAAGCTTTCTTT.

V usage is TRBV2 and J usage is TRBJ2-5, with D perhaps TRBD1 (5 bases). Germline CDR1 reads SNHLY; CDR2 reads FYNNEI. The CDR3 length is 16 residues. V lost 7 bases and J 7 bases, leaving 25 bases between the germline ends. This CDR3 reads CASTSGPHRTTGTQYF. The CDR3, as DNA: TGTGCCAGCACATCCGGTCCCCACAGGACGACGGGGACCCAGTACTTC.

The chain employs TRBV20-1 and TRBJ1-2; D unresolved. The ends were cut back, 3 bases at V and 7 bases at J, with 9 bases in the middle. The germline CDR1 and CDR2 sequences are DFQATT and SNEGSKA (reference sequence). The CDR3 extends over 11 amino acids. CDR3 coding DNA: TGCAGTGCTAGCTCGGGAGCTGGCTACACCTTC. This encodes CSASSGAGYTF.

This clone has only one observation. J is TRBJ2-1 and V is TRBV7-9; possible D gene TRBD2, 6 bases. V shed 1 base and J shed 0 bases, with 19 bases lying between them. This CDR3 is built from 19 residues. The germline gives CDR1 SEHNR, CDR2 FQNEAQ (reference sequence). The CDR3 DNA is TGTGCCAGCAGCTTAGAGGCCACGGGCGGGGTAAGCTCCTACAATGAGCAGTTCTTC. Its protein is CASSLEATGGVSSYNEQFF. The variable domain in full, with the rest retrieved from reference TRBV7-9 and TRBJ2-1, is DTGVSQNPRHKITKRGQNVTFRCDPISEHNRLYWYRQTLGQGPEFLTYFQNEAQLEKSRLLSDRFSAERPKGSFSTLEIQRTEQGDSAMYLCASSLEATGGVSSYNEQFFGPGTRLTVL.

As for this clone: Its ends do not fully match the called genes, so a read error is possible. This chain connects TRBV7-7 to TRBJ2-1; weak D call: TRBD1 (6 bases). Germline V gene sequence: CDR1 SSHAT, CDR2 FNYEAQ (reference sequence). This CDR3 region has 12 residues. The CDR3: CASSSGTNEQFF. CDR3 DNA sequence: TGTGCTAGCAGCTCCGGGACAAATGAGCAGTTCTTC.